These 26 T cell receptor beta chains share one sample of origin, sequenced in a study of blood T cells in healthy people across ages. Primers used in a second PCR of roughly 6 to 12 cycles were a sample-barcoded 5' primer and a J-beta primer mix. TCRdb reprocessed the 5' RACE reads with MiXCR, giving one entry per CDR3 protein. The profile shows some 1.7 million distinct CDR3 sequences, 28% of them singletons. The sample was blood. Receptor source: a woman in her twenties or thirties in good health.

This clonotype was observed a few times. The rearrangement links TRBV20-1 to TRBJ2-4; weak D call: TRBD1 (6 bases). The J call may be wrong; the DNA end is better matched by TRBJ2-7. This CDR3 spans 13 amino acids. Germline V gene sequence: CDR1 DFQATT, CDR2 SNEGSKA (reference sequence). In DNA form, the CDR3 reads TGCAGTGCTAGTGTGGGGGCAGGGTACGAGCAGTACTTC. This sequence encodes CSASVGAGYEQYF.

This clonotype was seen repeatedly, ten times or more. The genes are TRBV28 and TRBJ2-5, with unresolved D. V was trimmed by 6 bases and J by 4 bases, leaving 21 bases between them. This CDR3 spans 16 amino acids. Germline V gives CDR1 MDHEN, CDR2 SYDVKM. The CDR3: CASRRMFKASRETQYF. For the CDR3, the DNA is TGTGCCAGCAGGCGAATGTTTAAGGCTAGTAGAGAGACCCAGTACTTC.

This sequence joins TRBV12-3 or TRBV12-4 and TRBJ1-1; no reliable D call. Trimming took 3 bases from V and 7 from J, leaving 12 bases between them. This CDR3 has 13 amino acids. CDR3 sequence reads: CASSLSPRDEAFF. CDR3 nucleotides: TGTGCCAGCAGTTTGTCCCCCCGGGATGAAGCTTTCTTT.

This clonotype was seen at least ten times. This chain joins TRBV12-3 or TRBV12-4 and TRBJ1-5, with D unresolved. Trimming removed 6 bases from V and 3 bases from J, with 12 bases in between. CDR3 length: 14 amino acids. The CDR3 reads CASSPGQHNQPQHF. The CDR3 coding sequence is TGTGCCAGCAGCCCTGGGCAGCACAATCAGCCCCAGCATTTT.

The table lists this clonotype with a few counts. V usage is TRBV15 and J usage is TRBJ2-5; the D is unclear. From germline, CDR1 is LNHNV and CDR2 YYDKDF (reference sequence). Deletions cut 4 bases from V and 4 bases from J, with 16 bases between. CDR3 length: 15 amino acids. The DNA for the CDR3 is TGTGCCACCAGCAACCCTCCCGGCGGCGGAGAGACCCAGTACTTC. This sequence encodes CATSNPPGGGETQYF.

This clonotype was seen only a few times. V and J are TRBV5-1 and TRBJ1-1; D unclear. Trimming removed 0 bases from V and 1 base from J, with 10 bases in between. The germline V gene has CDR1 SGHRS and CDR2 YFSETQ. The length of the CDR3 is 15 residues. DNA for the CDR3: TGCGCCAGCAGCTTGGTCGGAGGGTGGAACACTGAAGCTTTCTTT. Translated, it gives CASSLVGGWNTEAFF.

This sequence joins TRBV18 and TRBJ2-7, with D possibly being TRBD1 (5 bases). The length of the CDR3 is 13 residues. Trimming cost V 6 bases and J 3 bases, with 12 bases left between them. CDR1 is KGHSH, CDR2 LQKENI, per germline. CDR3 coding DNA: TGTGCCAGCTCTTTTAGGACAATCTACGAGCAGTACTTC. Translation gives CASSFRTIYEQYF.

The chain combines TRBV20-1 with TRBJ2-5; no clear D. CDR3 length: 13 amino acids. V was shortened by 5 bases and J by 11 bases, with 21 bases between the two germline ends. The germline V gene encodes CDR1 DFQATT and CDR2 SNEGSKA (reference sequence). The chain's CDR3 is CSAGVSDGFGQYF. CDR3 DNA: TGCAGTGCTGGTGTTTCGGACGGCTTCGGGCAGTACTTC.

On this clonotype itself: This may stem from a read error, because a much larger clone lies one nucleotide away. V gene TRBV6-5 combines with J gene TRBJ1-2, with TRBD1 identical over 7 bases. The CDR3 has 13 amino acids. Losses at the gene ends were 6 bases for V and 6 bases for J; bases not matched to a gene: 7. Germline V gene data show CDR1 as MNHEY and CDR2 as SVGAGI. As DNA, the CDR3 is TGTGCCAGCAGGTACAGGGGAGAAGATGGCTACACCTTC. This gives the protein CASRYRGEDGYTF.

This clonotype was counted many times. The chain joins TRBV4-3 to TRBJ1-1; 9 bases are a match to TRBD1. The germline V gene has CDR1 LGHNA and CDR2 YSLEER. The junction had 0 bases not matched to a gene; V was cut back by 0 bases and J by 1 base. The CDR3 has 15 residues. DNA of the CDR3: TGCGCCAGCAGCCAAGAGGGACAGGGGAACACTGAAGCTTTCTTT. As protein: CASSQEGQGNTEAFF.

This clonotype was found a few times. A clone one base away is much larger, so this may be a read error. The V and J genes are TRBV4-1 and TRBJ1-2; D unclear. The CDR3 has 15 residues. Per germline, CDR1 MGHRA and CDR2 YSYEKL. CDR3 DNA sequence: TGCGCCAGCAACCAAAGCCGCGAGCCAGGCTATGGCTACACCTTC. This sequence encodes CASNQSREPGYGYTF.

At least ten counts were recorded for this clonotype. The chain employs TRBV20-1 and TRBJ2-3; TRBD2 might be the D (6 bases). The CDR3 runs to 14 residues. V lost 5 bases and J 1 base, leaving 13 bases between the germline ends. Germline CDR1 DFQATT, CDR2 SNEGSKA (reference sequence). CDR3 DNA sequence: TGCAGTGCTCCAGCAGGAGGGGGCACAGATACGCAGTATTTT. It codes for CSAPAGGGTDTQYF.

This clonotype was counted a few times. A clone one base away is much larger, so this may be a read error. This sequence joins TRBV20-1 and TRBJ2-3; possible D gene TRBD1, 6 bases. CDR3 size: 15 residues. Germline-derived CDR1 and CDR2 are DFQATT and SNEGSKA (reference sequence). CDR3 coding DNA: TGCAGCTCCGAGGCAGGGGACCCCGTTGCAGATGCGCAGTATTTT. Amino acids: CSSEAGDPVADAQYF.

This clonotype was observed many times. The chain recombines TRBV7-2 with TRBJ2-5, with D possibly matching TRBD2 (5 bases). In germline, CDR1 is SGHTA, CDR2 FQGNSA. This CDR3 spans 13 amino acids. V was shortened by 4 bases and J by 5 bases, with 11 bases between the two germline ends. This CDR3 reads CASSSDGGETQYF. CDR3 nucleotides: TGTGCCAGCAGCTCGGACGGCGGGGAGACCCAGTACTTC. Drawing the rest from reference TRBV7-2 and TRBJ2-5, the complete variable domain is GAGVSQSPSNKVTEKGKDVELRCDPISGHTALYWYRQSLGQGLEFLIYFQGNSAPDKSGLPSDRFSAERTGGSVSTLTIQRTQQEDSAVYLCASSSDGGETQYFGPGTRLLVL.

The CDR3 DNA is TGTGCCAGCAGCTTAAGACTAGCGGGAGAGGCAGAGACCCAGTACTTC. Its protein is CASSLRLAGEAETQYF. The rearrangement joins TRBV7-6 to TRBJ2-5; TRBD2 agrees at 12 bases. The V segment lost 2 bases and the J segment 4 bases; nucleotides outside the gene matches: 5. Looked up from germline, CDR1 is SGHVS and CDR2 is FNYEAQ. The length of the CDR3 is 16 residues.

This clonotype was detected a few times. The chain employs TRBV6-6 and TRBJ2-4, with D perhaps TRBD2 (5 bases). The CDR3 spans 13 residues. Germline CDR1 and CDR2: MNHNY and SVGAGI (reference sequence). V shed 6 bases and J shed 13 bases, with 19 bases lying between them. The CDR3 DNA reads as TGTGCCAGCAGCTACCGGGCATCGGAGGAGCAGTACTTC. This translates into CASSYRASEEQYF.

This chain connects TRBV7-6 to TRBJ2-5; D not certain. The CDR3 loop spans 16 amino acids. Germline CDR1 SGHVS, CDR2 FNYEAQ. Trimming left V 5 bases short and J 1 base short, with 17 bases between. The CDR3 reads CASSPNVGPAQETQYF. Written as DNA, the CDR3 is TGTGCCAGCAGCCCCAATGTTGGGCCAGCCCAAGAGACCCAGTACTTC. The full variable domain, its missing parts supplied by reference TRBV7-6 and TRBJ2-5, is GAGVSQSPRYKVTKRGQDVALRCDPISGHVSLYWYRQALGQGPEFLTYFNYEAQQDKSGLPNDRFSAERPEGSISTLTIQRTEQRDSAMYRCASSPNVGPAQETQYFGPGTRLLVL.

This CDR3 is CASSLGRTTEAFF. The CDR3 DNA reads TGCGCCAGCAGCTTGGGAAGGACCACTGAAGCTTTCTTT. This sequence joins TRBV5-1 and TRBJ1-1; D remains unclear. Germline V gene sequence: CDR1 SGHRS, CDR2 YFSETQ. This CDR3 is built from 13 residues. V was pared by 0 bases and J by 4 bases, with 7 bases between.

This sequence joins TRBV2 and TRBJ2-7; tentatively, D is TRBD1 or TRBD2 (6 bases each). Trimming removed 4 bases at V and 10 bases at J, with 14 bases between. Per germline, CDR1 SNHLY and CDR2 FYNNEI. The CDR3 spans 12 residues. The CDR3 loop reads CASSGGPGAQYF. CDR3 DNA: TGTGCCAGCAGTGGGGGGCCGGGGGCCCAGTACTTC.

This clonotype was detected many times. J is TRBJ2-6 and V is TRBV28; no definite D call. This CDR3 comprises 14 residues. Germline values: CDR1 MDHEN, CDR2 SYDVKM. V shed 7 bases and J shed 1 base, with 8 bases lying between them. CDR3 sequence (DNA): TGTGCCAGCAACAAGAATTCTGGGGCCAACGTCCTGACTTTC. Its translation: CASNKNSGANVLTF. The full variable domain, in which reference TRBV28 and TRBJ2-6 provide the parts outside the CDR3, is DVKVTQSSRYLVKRTGEKVFLECVQDMDHENMFWYRQDPGLGLRLIYFSYDVKMKEKGDIPEGYSVSREKKERFSLILESASTNQTSMYLCASNKNSGANVLTFGAGSRLTVL.

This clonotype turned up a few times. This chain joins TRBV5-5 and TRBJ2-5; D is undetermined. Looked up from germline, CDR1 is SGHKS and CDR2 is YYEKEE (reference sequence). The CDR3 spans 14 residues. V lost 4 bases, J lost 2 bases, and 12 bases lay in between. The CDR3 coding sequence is TGTGCCAGCAGCAAGTTATCCGGGCAAGAGACCCAGTACTTC. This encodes CASSKLSGQETQYF.

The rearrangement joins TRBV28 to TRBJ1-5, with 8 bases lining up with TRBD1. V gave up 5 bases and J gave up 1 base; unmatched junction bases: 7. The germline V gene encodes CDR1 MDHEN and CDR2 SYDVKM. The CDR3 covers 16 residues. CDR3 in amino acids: CASSLPTGGSNQPQHF. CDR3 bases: TGTGCCAGCAGTCTCCCCACAGGGGGAAGCAATCAGCCCCAGCATTTT. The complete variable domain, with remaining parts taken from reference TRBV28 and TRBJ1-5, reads DVKVTQSSRYLVKRTGEKVFLECVQDMDHENMFWYRQDPGLGLRLIYFSYDVKMKEKGDIPEGYSVSREKKERFSLILESASTNQTSMYLCASSLPTGGSNQPQHFGDGTRLSIL.

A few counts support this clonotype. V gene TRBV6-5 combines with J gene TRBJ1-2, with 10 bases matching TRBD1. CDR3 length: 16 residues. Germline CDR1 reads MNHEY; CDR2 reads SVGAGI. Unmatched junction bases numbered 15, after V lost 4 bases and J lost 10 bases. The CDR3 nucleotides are TGTGCCAGCAGTTTAGACCGGGACAGGGGTTTTCATGACTACACCTTC. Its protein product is CASSLDRDRGFHDYTF.

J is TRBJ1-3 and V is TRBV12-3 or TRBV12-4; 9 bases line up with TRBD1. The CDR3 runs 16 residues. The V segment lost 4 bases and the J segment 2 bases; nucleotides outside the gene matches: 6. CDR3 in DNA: TGTGCCAGCAGTTGGGGGGGACAGGGAACTGGAAACACCATATATTTT. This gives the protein CASSWGGQGTGNTIYF.

The CDR3 nucleotides are TGTGCCAGCAGCCTTCTCCCCCCACTCGCGGGGGCTAGGGAGACCCAGTACTTC. Its translation: CASSLLPPLAGARETQYF. This chain connects TRBV7-7 to TRBJ2-5, with D possibly being TRBD2 (7 bases). The CDR3 covers 18 residues. Between the trimmed V and J ends, which lost 5 bases and 5 bases, there was a span of 27 bases. Per the germline V gene, CDR1 is SSHAT and CDR2 is FNYEAQ (reference sequence). Filled out from reference TRBV7-7 and TRBJ2-5, the complete variable domain reads GAGVSQSPRYKVTKRGQDVTLRCDPISSHATLYWYQQALGQGPEFLTYFNYEAQPDKSGLPSDRFSAERPEGSISTLTIQRTEQRDSAMYRCASSLLPPLAGARETQYFGPGTRLLVL.

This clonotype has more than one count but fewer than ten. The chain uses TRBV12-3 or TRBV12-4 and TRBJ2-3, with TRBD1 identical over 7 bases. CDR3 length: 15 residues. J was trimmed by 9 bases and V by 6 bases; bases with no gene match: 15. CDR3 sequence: CASSEGGSWPDTQYF. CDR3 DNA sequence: TGTGCCAGCAGCGAAGGGGGCTCCTGGCCTGACACGCAGTATTTT.